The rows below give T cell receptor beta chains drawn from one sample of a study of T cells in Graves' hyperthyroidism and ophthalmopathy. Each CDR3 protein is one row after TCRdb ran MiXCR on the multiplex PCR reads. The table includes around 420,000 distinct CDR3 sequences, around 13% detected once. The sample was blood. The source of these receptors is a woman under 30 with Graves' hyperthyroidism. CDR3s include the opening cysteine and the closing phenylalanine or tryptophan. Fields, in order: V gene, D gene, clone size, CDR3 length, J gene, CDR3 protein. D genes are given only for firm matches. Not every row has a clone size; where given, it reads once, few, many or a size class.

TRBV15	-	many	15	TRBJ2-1	CATSRVRARGNEQFF
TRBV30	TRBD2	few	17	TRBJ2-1	CAWRGGLAGLSYNEQFF
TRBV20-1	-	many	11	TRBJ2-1	CSAVDGNEQFF
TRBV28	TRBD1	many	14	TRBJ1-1	CASRSGGSLTEAFF
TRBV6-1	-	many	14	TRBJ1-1	CASTFPGSYTEAFF
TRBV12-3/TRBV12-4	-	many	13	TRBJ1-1	CASSLVRATEAFF
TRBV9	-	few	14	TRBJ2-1	CASSVAGDVNEQFF
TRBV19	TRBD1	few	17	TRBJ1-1	CASQKKRGRGTGTEAFF
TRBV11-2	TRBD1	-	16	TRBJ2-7	CASSLRPQGPTYEQYF
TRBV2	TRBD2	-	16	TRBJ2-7	CAGSEAGLTGVYEQYF
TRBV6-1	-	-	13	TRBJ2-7	CANPGAGYYEQYF
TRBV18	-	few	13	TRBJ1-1	CASSLGQRGEAFF
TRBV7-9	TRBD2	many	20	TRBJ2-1	CASSLVFGLAEVGSYNEQFF